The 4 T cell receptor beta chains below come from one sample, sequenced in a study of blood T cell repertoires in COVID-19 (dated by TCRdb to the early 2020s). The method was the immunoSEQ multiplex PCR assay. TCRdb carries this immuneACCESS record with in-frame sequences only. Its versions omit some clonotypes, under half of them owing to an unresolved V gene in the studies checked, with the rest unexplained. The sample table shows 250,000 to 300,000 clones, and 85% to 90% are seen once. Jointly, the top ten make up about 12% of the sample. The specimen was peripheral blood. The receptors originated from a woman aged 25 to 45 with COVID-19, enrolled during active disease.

CDR3 residues: CASSFRLAGEQYF. DNA of the CDR3: TGTGCCAGCAGCTTTAGACTAGCCGGGGAGCAGTACTTC. The J gene is TRBJ2-7, the V gene TRBV7-2; 7 bases match TRBD2. The CDR3 covers 13 residues. V shed 3 bases, J shed 7 bases, and the junction held 6 bases outside the gene matches. CDR1 and CDR2 (germline): SGHTA, FQGNSA.

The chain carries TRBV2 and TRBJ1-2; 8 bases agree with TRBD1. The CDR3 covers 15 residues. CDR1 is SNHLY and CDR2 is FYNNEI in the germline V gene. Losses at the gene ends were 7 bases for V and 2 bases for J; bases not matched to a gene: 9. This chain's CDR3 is CASKFGQGRNYGYTF. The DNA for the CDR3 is TGTGCCAGCAAGTTCGGACAGGGACGGAACTATGGCTACACCTTC.

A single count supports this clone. The CDR3 loop is CASSWAGQGFGYTF. As DNA, the CDR3 is TGTGCCAGCAGTTGGGCCGGACAGGGTTTTGGCTACACCTTC. The rearrangement joins TRBV6-5 to TRBJ1-2, with 8 bases identical to TRBD1. The junction had 8 bases not matched to a gene; V was cut back by 4 bases and J by 7 bases. In germline, CDR1 is MNHEY, CDR2 SVGAGI. The CDR3 runs 14 residues.

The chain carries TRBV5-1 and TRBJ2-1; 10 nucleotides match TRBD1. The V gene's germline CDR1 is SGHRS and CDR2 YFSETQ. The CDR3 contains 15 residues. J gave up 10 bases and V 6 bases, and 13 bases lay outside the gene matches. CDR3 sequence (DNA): TGCGCCAGCACCCGCCCCGGGACAGGGGTAATAGAGCAGTTCTTC. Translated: CASTRPGTGVIEQFF.